This TCR beta chain was sequenced during a study of cytomegalovirus exposure and HLA in healthy donors. TCRdb keeps only in-frame clones here, not all; method: immunoSEQ multiplex PCR. Of 200,000 to 300,000 clones in the sample, around 87% were seen once. V gave up 8 bases and J gave up 4 bases; unmatched junction bases: 12. This CDR3 contains 16 residues. In germline, CDR1 is ENHRY, CDR2 SYGVKD. This clonotype originated in a man between 18 and 35 years old in good health and CMV-seronegative. Sequencing was performed on PBMCs. V gene TRBV10-3 combines with J gene TRBJ2-1; 9 bases align to TRBD1. This CDR3 reads CAISGVGTGLYNEQFF. In nucleotides, the CDR3 is TGTGCCATCTCGGGGGTGGGGACAGGGTTATACAATGAGCAGTTCTTC.